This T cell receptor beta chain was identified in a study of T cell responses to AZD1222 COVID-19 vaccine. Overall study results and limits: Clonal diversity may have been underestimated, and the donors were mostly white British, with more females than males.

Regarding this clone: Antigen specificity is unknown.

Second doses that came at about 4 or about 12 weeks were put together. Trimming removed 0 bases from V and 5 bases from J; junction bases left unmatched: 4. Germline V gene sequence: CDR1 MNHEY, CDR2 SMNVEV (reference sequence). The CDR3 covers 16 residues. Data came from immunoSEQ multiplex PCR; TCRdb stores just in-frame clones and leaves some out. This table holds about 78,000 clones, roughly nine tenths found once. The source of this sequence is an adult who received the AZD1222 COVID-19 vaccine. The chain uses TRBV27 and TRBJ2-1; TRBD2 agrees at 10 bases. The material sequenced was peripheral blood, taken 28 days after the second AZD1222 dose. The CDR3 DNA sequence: TGTGCCAGCAGTTTATCAGCGGGGGGGCCCCACAATGAGCAGTTCTTC. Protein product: CASSLSAGGPHNEQFF.